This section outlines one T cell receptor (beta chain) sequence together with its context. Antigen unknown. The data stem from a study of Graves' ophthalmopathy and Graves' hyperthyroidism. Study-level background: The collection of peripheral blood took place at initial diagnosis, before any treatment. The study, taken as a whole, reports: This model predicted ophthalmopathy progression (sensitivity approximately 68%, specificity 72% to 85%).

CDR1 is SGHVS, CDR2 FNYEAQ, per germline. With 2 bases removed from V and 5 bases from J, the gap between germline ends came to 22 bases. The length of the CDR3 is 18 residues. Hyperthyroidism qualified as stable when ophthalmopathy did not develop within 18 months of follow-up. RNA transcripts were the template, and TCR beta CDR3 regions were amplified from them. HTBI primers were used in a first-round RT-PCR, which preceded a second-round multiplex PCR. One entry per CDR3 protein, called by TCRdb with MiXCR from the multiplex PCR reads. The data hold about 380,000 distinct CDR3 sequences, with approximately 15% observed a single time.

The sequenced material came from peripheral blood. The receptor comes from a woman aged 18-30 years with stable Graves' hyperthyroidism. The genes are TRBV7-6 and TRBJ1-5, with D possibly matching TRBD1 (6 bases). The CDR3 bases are TGTGCCAGCAGCTTACGTGATTGGGGGCAGAAGGTCCATCAGCCCCAGCATTTT. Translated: CASSLRDWGQKVHQPQHF.